The 17 T cell receptor beta chains presented below share a single source sample, sequenced in a study of low-dose radiotherapy and immunotherapy resistance in tumors. With TRAV- and TRBV-specific primers, first-strand cDNA was made, covering the alpha and beta chains. TCRs underwent around 18 PCR cycles of amplification with a constant-region primer and V-primer adapter. One entry per CDR3 protein results from TCRdb running MiXCR on the reads. The sample includes some 7,400 distinct CDR3 sequences, approximately 61% of them seen just once. These receptors were taken from a human donor with advanced metastatic prostate, ovarian, gallbladder or colorectal cancer (not recorded which). This table probably holds off-target reads from a library built for another chain.

V usage is TRBV3-1 and J usage is TRBJ2-5; D unresolved. Germline V gives CDR1 LGHDT, CDR2 YNNKEL (reference sequence). V was cut by 3 bases and J by 0 bases, with 2 bases left in between. The CDR3 sequence is 12 residues long. In DNA, the CDR3 is TGTGCCAGCAGCCAGTACCAAGAGACCCAGTACTTC. Translated, it gives CASSQYQETQYF.

The chain links TRBV4-2 to TRBJ2-7; 12 bases fit TRBD2. Germline-derived CDR1 and CDR2 are LGHNA and YNFKEQ. With 0 bases clipped from V and 4 bases from J, the junction kept 1 base outside the gene matches. The CDR3 sequence is 15 residues long. For the CDR3, the DNA is TGTGCCAGCAGCCAAGAGACTAGCGGGAGTTACGAGCAGTACTTC. Its protein is CASSQETSGSYEQYF.

This rearrangement joins TRBV18 to TRBJ1-1, with no clear D. This CDR3 comprises 13 residues. CDR1 and CDR2 (germline): KGHSH, LQKENI. V lost 4 bases and J lost 7, with 13 bases in between. CDR3 sequence: CASSLDPGSEAFF. The CDR3 coding sequence is TGTGCCAGCTCACTGGACCCGGGAAGTGAAGCTTTCTTT.

V is TRBV24-1 and J is TRBJ2-2; 7 bases fit TRBD1. The length of the CDR3 is 17 residues. Germline V CDR1 and CDR2: KGHDR, SFDVKD. Losses at the gene ends were 9 bases for V and 6 bases for J; bases not matched to a gene: 18. The CDR3 is CATGTPDRGGYSGELFF. In DNA, the CDR3 is TGTGCCACCGGAACGCCGGATCGAGGGGGCTATTCCGGGGAGCTGTTTTTT.

The CDR3 sequence: CATVPLSSKNIQYF. The CDR3 nucleotides are TGTGCCACCGTTCCATTATCCAGTAAAAACATTCAGTACTTC. The gene calls are TRBV15 and TRBJ2-4; D is undetermined. V lost 8 bases and J lost 4, with 15 bases in between. Germline-derived CDR1 and CDR2 are LNHNV and YYDKDF (reference sequence). This CDR3 contains 14 residues.

The chain combines TRBV10-2 with TRBJ2-5; TRBD2 agrees at 8 bases. The germline V gene encodes CDR1 WSHSY and CDR2 SAAADI. V was clipped by 7 bases and J by 5 bases; unmatched bases: 6. This CDR3 contains 13 residues. In DNA, the CDR3 is TGCGCCAGCAAAGTTAGCGGGGTCGAGACCCAGTACTTC. This encodes CASKVSGVETQYF.

This clonotype was counted only a few times. The chain employs TRBV28 and TRBJ1-6; 7 bases agree with TRBD1. Germline assignment: CDR1 MDHEN and CDR2 SYDVKM. This CDR3 has 14 residues. The V and J ends lost 2 bases and 10 bases, in that order; junction bases with no gene match: 5. The CDR3 sequence: CASSLLGGGSPLHF. In nucleotides, the CDR3 is TGTGCCAGCAGTTTACTAGGGGGCGGCTCACCCCTCCACTTT.

The chain links TRBV2 to TRBJ2-2, with 7 bases lining up with TRBD1. The CDR3 is made up of 15 amino acids. The V and J ends lost 5 bases and 8 bases, in that order; junction bases with no gene match: 11. Germline V gives CDR1 SNHLY, CDR2 FYNNEI. The CDR3 DNA reads TGTGCCAGCAGTCACCCGGGACAGCTTACGGGGGAGCTGTTTTTT. Residues: CASSHPGQLTGELFF.

The chain has TRBV4-3 and TRBJ1-5; the D is unclear. The CDR3 runs 15 residues. Germline assignment: CDR1 LGHNA and CDR2 YSLEER. Trimming removed 0 bases from V and 4 bases from J, with 10 bases in between. The CDR3 coding sequence is TGCGCCAGCAGCCAAGATCACAGATCTAATCAGCCCCAGCATTTT. Amino acids: CASSQDHRSNQPQHF.

The rearrangement uses TRBV7-2 and TRBJ1-1; 10 positions agree with TRBD1. Per the germline V gene, CDR1 is SGHTA and CDR2 is FQGNSA. The V segment lost 6 bases and the J segment 1 base; nucleotides outside the gene matches: 2. The CDR3 is 14 amino acids. CDR3 in DNA: TGTGCCAGCAGACGACAGGGGGCGAACACTGAAGCTTTCTTT. Its protein is CASRRQGANTEAFF.

The chain employs TRBV28 and TRBJ2-3; 8 bases align to TRBD2. The CDR3 is 15 residues long. Germline CDR1 is MDHEN and CDR2 is SYDVKM. The trim removed 8 bases at V and 3 bases at J, leaving 10 bases unmatched. The CDR3 region is CASSGGREVTDTQYF. The CDR3 nucleotides are TGTGCCAGCTCGGGGGGGCGGGAGGTTACAGATACGCAGTATTTT.

This clonotype was detected only a few times. This chain links TRBV7-2 with TRBJ2-1; the D is unclear. The length of the CDR3 is 17 residues. In germline, CDR1 is SGHTA, CDR2 FQGNSA. V dropped 1 base and J dropped 2 bases, with 15 bases sitting between them. CDR3 bases: TGTGCCAGCAGCTTAGGGATTGCGCGGAGCACCTACAATGAGCAGTTCTTC. Amino acid sequence: CASSLGIARSTYNEQFF.

This chain joins TRBV7-2 and TRBJ2-1; perhaps TRBD2 as D (5 bases). The germline V and J ends were trimmed by 5 bases and 3 bases, with 11 bases remaining between them. Germline V gene lookup returns CDR1 SGHTA and CDR2 FQGNSA. The CDR3 contains 14 residues. CDR3 nucleotides: TGTGCCAGCAGCCAACTCGCGGGCTACAATGAGCAGTTCTTC. The encoded protein is CASSQLAGYNEQFF.

This clonotype has only a few counts. The chain links TRBV5-5 to TRBJ2-7; 7 bases agree with TRBD2. The CDR3 is 15 residues long. The germline V gene encodes CDR1 SGHKS and CDR2 YYEKEE (reference sequence). V was pared by 2 bases and J by 3 bases, with 8 bases of the junction left unmatched. The CDR3 is CASSFSLAESYEQYF. The CDR3 DNA is TGTGCCAGCAGCTTCTCTCTAGCGGAAAGCTACGAGCAGTACTTC.

This clonotype was detected a few times. The chain has TRBV29-1 and TRBJ1-5; D gene uncertain. CDR1 is SQVTM and CDR2 is ANQGSEA in the germline V gene. The CDR3 totals 12 residues. Trimming shortened V by 6 bases and J by 1 base, and 7 bases separated the two germline ends. The CDR3 protein is CSVGTSNQPQHF. CDR3 sequence (DNA): TGCAGCGTGGGTACCAGCAATCAGCCCCAGCATTTT.

This clonotype came up once. The J gene is TRBJ2-3, the V gene TRBV13, with 8 bases identical to TRBD2. The CDR3 extends over 15 amino acids. Germline V CDR1 and CDR2: PRHDT, FYEKMQ (reference sequence). Germline trimming cut 0 bases from V and 1 base from J; bases unmatched to any gene: 0. CDR3 residues: CASSLGGGGTDTQYF. The CDR3 DNA is TGTGCCAGCAGCTTAGGCGGGGGGGGCACAGATACGCAGTATTTT.

The chain couples TRBV6-2 or TRBV6-3 to TRBJ2-3; TRBD2 agrees at 12 bases. This CDR3 contains 18 residues. Germline V gene data show CDR1 as MNHEY and CDR2 as SVGEGT. V lost 5 bases to trimming and J lost 5 bases; unmatched junction nucleotides: 14. CDR3 sequence reads: CASSEMASGGAYQDTQYF. As DNA, the CDR3 is TGTGCCAGCAGTGAAATGGCTAGCGGGGGGGCTTACCAAGATACGCAGTATTTT.